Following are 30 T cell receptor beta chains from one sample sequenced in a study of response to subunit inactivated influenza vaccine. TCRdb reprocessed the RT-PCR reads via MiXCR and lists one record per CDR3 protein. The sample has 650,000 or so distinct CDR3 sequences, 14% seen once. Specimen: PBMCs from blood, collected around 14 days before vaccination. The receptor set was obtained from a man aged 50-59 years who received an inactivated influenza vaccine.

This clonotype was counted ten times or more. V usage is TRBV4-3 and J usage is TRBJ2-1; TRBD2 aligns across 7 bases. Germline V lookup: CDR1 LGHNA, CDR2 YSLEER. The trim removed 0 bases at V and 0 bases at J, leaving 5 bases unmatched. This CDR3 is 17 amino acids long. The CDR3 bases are TGCGCCAGCAGCCAAGAGGGAGCGGGGAGCTCCTACAATGAGCAGTTCTTC. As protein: CASSQEGAGSSYNEQFF.

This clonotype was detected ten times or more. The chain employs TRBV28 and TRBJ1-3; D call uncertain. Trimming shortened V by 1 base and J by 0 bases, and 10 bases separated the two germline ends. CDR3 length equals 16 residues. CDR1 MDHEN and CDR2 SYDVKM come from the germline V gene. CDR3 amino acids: CASSLFGRLSGNTIYF. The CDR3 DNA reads TGTGCCAGCAGTTTATTTGGACGGCTCTCTGGAAACACCATATATTTT. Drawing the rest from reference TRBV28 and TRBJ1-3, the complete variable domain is DVKVTQSSRYLVKRTGEKVFLECVQDMDHENMFWYRQDPGLGLRLIYFSYDVKMKEKGDIPEGYSVSREKKERFSLILESASTNQTSMYLCASSLFGRLSGNTIYFGEGSWLTVV.

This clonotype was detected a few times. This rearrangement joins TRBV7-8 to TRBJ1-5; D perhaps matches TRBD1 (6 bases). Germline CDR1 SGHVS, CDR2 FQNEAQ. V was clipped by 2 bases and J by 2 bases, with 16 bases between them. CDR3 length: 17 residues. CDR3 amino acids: CASSLLGRGQGNQPQHF. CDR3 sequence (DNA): TGTGCCAGCAGCTTACTCGGCCGGGGGCAAGGCAATCAGCCCCAGCATTTT.

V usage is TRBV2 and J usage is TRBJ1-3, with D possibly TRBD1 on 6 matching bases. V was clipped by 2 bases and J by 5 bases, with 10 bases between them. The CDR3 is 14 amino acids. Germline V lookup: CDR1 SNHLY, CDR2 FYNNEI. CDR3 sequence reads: CASSEQGRRNTIYF. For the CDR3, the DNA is TGTGCCAGCAGTGAACAGGGGCGTAGAAACACCATATATTTT.

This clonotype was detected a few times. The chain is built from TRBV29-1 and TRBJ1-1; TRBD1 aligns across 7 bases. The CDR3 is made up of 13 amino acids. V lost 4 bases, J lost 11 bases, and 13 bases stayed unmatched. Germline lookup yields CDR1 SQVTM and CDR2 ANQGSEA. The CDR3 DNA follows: TGCAGCGTTGTGGAGGGGAGAGGGGGCTGGGCTTTCTTT. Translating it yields CSVVEGRGGWAFF.

The CDR3 loop is CASSNRGAVSYGYTF. The CDR3 nucleotides read TGTGCCAGCAGTAACCGGGGCGCAGTCTCCTATGGCTACACCTTC. The V gene is TRBV2, the J gene TRBJ1-2, with D tentatively TRBD1 (5 bases). The CDR3 has 15 residues. Germline V lookup: CDR1 SNHLY, CDR2 FYNNEI. Trimming shortened V by 5 bases and J by 4 bases, and 17 bases separated the two germline ends.

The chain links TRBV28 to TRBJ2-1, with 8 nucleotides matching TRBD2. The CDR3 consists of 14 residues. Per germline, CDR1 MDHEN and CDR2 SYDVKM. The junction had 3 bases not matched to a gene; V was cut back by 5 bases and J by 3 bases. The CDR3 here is CASSVGGVYNEQFF. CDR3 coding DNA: TGTGCCAGCAGTGTCGGGGGGGTCTACAATGAGCAGTTCTTC.

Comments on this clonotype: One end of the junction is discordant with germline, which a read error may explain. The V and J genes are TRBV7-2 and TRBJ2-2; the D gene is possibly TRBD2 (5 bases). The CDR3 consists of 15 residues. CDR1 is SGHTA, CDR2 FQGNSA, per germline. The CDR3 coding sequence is TGTGCCAGCAGCCCCTCGAGAGCGAACACCGGGGAGCCGTTTTTT. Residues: CASSPSRANTGEPFF.

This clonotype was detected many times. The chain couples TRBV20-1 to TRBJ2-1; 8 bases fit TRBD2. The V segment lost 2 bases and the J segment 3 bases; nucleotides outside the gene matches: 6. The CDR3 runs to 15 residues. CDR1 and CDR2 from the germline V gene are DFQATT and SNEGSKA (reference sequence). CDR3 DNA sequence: TGCAGTGCTAGAACTAGCGGCAGTTACTACAATGAGCAGTTCTTC. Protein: CSARTSGSYYNEQFF.

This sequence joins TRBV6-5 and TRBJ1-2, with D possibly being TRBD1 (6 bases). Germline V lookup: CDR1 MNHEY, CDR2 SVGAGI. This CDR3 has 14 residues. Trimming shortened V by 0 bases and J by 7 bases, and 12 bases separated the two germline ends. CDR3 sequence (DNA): TGTGCCAGCAGTTACTCGGACAGAAGGTTTGGCTACACCTTC. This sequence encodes CASSYSDRRFGYTF.

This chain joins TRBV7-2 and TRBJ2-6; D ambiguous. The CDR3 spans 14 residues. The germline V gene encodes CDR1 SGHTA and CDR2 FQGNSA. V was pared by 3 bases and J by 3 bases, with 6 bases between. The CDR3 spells CASSFPSGANVLTF. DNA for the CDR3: TGTGCCAGCAGCTTTCCAAGTGGGGCCAACGTCCTGACTTTC.

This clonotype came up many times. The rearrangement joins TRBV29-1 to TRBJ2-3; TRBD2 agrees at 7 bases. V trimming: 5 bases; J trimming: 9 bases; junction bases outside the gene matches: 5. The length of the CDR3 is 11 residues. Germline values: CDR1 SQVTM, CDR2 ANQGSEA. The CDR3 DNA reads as TGCAGCGTTCTGACTAGCCTGACGCAGTATTTT. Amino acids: CSVLTSLTQYF.

CDR3 sequence reads: CASSLAPSGLTYEQYF. The CDR3, as DNA: TGTGCCAGCAGCTTGGCCCCTAGCGGGTTAACCTACGAGCAGTACTTC. V usage is TRBV5-4 and J usage is TRBJ2-7; 8 nucleotides line up with TRBD2. Germline loops: CDR1 SGHNT, CDR2 YYREEE (reference sequence). The CDR3 length is 16 residues. The V segment lost 0 bases and the J segment 2 bases; nucleotides outside the gene matches: 7. Combining the CDR3 with reference TRBV5-4 and TRBJ2-7 gives the whole variable domain ETGVTQSPTHLIKTRGQQVTLRCSSQSGHNTVSWYQQALGQGPQFIFQYYREEENGRGNFPPRFSGLQFPNYSSELNVNALELDDSALYLCASSLAPSGLTYEQYFGPGTRLTVT.

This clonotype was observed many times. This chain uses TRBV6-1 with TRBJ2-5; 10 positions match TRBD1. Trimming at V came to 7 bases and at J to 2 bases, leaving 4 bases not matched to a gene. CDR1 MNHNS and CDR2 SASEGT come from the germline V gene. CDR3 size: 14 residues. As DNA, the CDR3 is TGTGCCAGCATATTGGACAGGGGGCAAGAGACCCAGTACTTC. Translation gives CASILDRGQETQYF.

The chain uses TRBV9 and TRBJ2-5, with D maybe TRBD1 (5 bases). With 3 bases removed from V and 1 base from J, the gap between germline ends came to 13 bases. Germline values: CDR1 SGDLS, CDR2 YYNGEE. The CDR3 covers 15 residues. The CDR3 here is CASSARVAVQETQYF. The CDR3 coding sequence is TGTGCCAGCAGCGCCAGGGTGGCCGTCCAAGAGACCCAGTACTTC.

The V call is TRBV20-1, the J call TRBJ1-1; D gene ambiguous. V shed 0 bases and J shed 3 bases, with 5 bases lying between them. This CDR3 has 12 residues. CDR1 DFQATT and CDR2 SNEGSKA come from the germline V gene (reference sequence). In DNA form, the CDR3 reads TGCAGTGCTAGAGAGGGATACACTGAAGCTTTCTTT. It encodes CSAREGYTEAFF.

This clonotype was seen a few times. The CDR3 loop reads CASSATWTGNEQFF. CDR3 nucleotides: TGTGCCAGCAGTGCCACCTGGACAGGGAATGAGCAGTTCTTC. The chain recombines TRBV27 with TRBJ2-1, with 8 bases that match TRBD1. There are 14 residues in the CDR3. V lost 5 bases and J lost 7; bases outside the gene matches: 7. CDR1 is MNHEY and CDR2 is SMNVEV in the germline V gene (reference sequence).

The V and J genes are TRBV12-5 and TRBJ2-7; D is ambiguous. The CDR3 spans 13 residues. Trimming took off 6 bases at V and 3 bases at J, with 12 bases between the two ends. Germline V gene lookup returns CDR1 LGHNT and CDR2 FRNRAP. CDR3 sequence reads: CASGRSGDYEQYF. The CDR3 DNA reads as TGTGCTAGTGGACGTTCAGGAGACTACGAGCAGTACTTC.

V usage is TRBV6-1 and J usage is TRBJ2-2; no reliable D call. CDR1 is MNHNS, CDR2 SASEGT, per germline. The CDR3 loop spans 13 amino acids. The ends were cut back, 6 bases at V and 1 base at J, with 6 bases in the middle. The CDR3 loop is CASRSGNTGELFF. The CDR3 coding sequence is TGTGCCAGCAGGAGTGGGAACACCGGGGAGCTGTTTTTT.

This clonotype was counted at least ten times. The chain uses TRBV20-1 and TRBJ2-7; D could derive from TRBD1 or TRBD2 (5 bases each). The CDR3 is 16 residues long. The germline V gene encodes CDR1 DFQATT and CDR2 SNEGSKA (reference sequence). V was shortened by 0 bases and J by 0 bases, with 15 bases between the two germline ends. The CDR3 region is CSARDVSGTNSYEQYF. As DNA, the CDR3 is TGCAGTGCTAGAGATGTGTCGGGGACCAACTCCTACGAGCAGTACTTC.

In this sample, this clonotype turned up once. The CDR3 sequence: CASSSRLAVNEQFF. The CDR3, as DNA: TGTGCCAGCAGCTCAAGACTAGCAGTAAATGAGCAGTTCTTC. The chain uses TRBV5-4 and TRBJ2-1, with 7 bases lining up with TRBD2. V lost 3 bases and J lost 7; bases outside the gene matches: 7. The CDR3 is 14 residues long. Germline V gives CDR1 SGHNT, CDR2 YYREEE (reference sequence).

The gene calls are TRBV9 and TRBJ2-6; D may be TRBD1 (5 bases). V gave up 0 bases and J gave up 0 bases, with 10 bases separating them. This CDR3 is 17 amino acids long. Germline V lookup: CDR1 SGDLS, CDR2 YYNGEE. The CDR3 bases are TGTGCCAGCAGCGTAGGACAGTACTTCTCTGGGGCCAACGTCCTGACTTTC. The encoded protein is CASSVGQYFSGANVLTF. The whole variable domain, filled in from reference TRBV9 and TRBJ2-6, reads DSGVTQTPKHLITATGQRVTLRCSPRSGDLSVYWYQQSLDQGLQFLIQYYNGEERAKGNILERFSAQQFPDLHSELNLSSLELGDSALYFCASSVGQYFSGANVLTFGAGSRLTVL.

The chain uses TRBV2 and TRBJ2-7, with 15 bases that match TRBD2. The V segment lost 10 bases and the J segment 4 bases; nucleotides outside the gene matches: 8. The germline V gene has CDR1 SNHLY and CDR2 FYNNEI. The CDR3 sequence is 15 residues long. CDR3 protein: CANREGLAGGYEQYF. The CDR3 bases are TGTGCCAACCGCGAGGGACTAGCGGGAGGTTACGAGCAGTACTTC.

In DNA, the CDR3 is TGTGCCAGCCTTCCCCCCCCGGGGCAGGGGGTCGAGCAGTACTTC. It specifies CASLPPPGQGVEQYF. This chain connects TRBV28 to TRBJ2-7; 7 nucleotides match TRBD1. J gave up 6 bases and V 8 bases, and 16 bases lay outside the gene matches. The CDR3 is 15 amino acids. Germline assignment: CDR1 MDHEN and CDR2 SYDVKM.

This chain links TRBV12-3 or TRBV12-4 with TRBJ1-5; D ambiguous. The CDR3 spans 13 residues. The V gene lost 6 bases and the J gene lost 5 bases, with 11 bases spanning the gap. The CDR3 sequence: CASRPSGDQPQHF. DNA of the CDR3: TGTGCCAGCAGGCCGTCCGGAGATCAGCCCCAGCATTTT.

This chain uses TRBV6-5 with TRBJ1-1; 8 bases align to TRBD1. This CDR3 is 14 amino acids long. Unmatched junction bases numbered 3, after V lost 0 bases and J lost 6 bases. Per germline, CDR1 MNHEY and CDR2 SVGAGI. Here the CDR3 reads CASSYSARGPEAFF. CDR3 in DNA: TGTGCCAGCAGTTACTCGGCCAGGGGGCCTGAAGCTTTCTTT.

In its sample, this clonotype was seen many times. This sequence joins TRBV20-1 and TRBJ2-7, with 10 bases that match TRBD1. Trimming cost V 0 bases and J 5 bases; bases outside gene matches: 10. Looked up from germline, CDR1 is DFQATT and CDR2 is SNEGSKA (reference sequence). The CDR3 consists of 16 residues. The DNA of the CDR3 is TGCAGTGCTAGAGAGCCGGGACAGGGGATTCTGGACGAGCAGTACTTC. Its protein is CSAREPGQGILDEQYF.

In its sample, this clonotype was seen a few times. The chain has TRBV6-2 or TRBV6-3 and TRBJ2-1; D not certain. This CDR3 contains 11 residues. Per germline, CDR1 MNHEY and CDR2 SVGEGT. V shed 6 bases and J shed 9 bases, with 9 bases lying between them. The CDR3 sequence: CASSRITEQFF. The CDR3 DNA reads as TGTGCCAGCAGCCGGATAACTGAGCAGTTCTTC.

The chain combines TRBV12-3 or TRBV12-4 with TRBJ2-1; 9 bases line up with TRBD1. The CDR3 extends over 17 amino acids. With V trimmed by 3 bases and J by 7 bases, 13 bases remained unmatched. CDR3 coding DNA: TGTGCCAGCAGTTTTGGTTTGGGACAGGGAGGGCGGAATGAGCAGTTCTTC. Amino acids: CASSFGLGQGGRNEQFF.

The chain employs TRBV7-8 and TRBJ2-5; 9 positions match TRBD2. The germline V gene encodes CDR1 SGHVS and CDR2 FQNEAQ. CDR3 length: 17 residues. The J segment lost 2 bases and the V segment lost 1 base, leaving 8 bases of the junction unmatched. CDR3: CASSLGRLAGRQETQYF. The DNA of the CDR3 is TGTGCCAGCAGCTTAGGCAGGCTAGCGGGGCGTCAAGAGACCCAGTACTTC.